In its sample, the clone carrying this TCR beta chain was seen once. As yet, its antigen is unknown. Sequencing was performed with immunoSEQ multiplex PCR; in TCRdb, only in-frame clones are kept and a portion is missing. The sample shows some 22,000 clones, about three quarters of them seen only once. Time point given: cycle 4 day 1 (C4D1), after 5 to 7 weeks of nivolumab. Every patient relapsed after autologous stem cell transplantation, and brentuximab vedotin exposure varied. Germline loops: CDR1 SGHKS, CDR2 YYEKEE (reference sequence). The CDR3 sequence is 13 residues long. The V segment lost 4 bases and the J segment 3 bases; nucleotides outside the gene matches: 3. The source of the sample is a study of PD-1 blockade in classical Hodgkin lymphoma. Regarding the study as a whole: The study found that TCR diversity rose significantly by C4D1 in CD4+ but not CD8+ cells. Nivolumab initiated under 1 year post-ASCT led to patient exclusion.

This clonotype was obtained from a human donor with classical Hodgkin lymphoma. Sequencing was performed on peripheral blood mononuclear cells (PBMCs), taken before the fourth cycle of nivolumab. V gene TRBV5-5 combines with J gene TRBJ2-5, with TRBD2 matching 7 bases. CDR3 sequence reads: CASSGGDKETQYF. CDR3 coding DNA: TGTGCCAGCAGCGGGGGGGATAAAGAGACCCAGTACTTC.